These 13 T cell receptor beta chains came from one sample sequenced in a study of blood T cells in healthy people across ages. Then a second PCR, running roughly 7 to 11 cycles, was carried out with a sample-barcoded 5' primer and a J-beta primer mix. One entry per CDR3 protein results from TCRdb running MiXCR on the 5' RACE reads. The repertoire holds around 650,000 distinct CDR3 sequences, with roughly 32% as singletons. The sequenced material came from blood. These receptors originate from a woman over 75 in good health.

This chain connects TRBV6-6 to TRBJ2-1, with unresolved D. The CDR3 loop spans 14 amino acids. Trimming removed 2 bases at V and 6 bases at J, with 11 bases between. From germline, CDR1 is MNHNY and CDR2 SVGAGI (reference sequence). The CDR3 DNA reads TGTGCCAGCAGTTACCTTCCCGCCTGCAATGAGCAGTTCTTC. Protein sequence: CASSYLPACNEQFF.

This clonotype was detected a few times. The V and J genes are TRBV7-6 and TRBJ2-2; a weak D match, TRBD2 (5 bases). The CDR3 extends over 14 amino acids. Trimming took 7 bases from V and 1 from J, leaving 10 bases between them. Germline V gives CDR1 SGHVS, CDR2 FNYEAQ. This chain's CDR3 is CASILLGNTGELFF. In DNA, the CDR3 is TGTGCCAGCATCCTACTAGGGAACACCGGGGAGCTGTTTTTT. The full variable domain, in which reference TRBV7-6 and TRBJ2-2 provide the parts outside the CDR3, is GAGVSQSPRYKVTKRGQDVALRCDPISGHVSLYWYRQALGQGPEFLTYFNYEAQQDKSGLPNDRFSAERPEGSISTLTIQRTEQRDSAMYRCASILLGNTGELFFGEGSRLTVL.

The chain employs TRBV12-3 or TRBV12-4 and TRBJ1-1, with TRBD1 as a possible D gene (5 bases). CDR3 length equals 17 residues. V lost 0 bases and J 0 bases, leaving 14 bases between the germline ends. CDR3 in amino acids: CASSLARGSRLNTEAFF. The DNA of the CDR3 is TGTGCCAGCAGTTTAGCGCGGGGCTCCCGATTGAACACTGAAGCTTTCTTT.

This clonotype was counted many times. This chain connects TRBV6-5 to TRBJ2-5; 15 positions agree with TRBD2. The germline gives CDR1 MNHEY, CDR2 SVGAGI. The CDR3 length is 17 residues. V gave up 5 bases and J gave up 5 bases; unmatched junction bases: 9. The CDR3: CASSRTSGGGFYETQYF. CDR3 nucleotide sequence: TGTGCCAGCAGTCGGACTAGCGGGGGGGGATTCTACGAGACCCAGTACTTC.

This clonotype turned up a few times. A much bigger clone sits one base away, suggesting this may be a read error. The gene calls are TRBV20-1 and TRBJ2-5; maybe TRBD1 (5 bases). The CDR3 is made up of 10 amino acids. Germline lookup yields CDR1 DFQATT and CDR2 SNEGSKA (reference sequence). Trimming took 4 bases from V and 11 from J, leaving 11 bases between them. This CDR3 reads CSATPTEQYF. CDR3 coding DNA: TGCAGTGCTACACCGACAGAGCAGTACTTC.

At least ten counts were recorded for this clonotype. The gene calls are TRBV7-2 and TRBJ1-2; the D gene is possibly TRBD1 (5 bases). The ends were cut back, 5 bases at V and 8 bases at J, with 18 bases in the middle. The germline V gene encodes CDR1 SGHTA and CDR2 FQGNSA. This CDR3 region has 14 residues. For the CDR3, the DNA is TGTGCCAGCAGCCACATTACAGGCGGTGGAGGCTACACCTTC. Translation gives CASSHITGGGGYTF.

This clonotype was recorded at least ten times. The chain links TRBV7-2 to TRBJ1-2; D unclear. V lost 2 bases, J lost 1 base, and 8 bases lay in between. CDR1 and CDR2 from the germline V gene are SGHTA and FQGNSA. CDR3 length: 14 amino acids. In nucleotides, the CDR3 is TGTGCCAGCAGCTTACGGGCACGTAACTATGGCTACACCTTC. Translation gives CASSLRARNYGYTF.

In this sample, this clonotype turned up a few times. A much larger clone differs by one base, so this may be a read error. V gene TRBV20-1 combines with J gene TRBJ2-3; D uncertain. Germline CDR1 is DFQATT and CDR2 is SNEGSKA (reference sequence). CDR3 size: 12 residues. The CDR3 nucleotides are TGCAGTGCTAGTCAGAGCATAGATACGCAGTATTTT. Amino acids: CSASQSIDTQYF.

Regarding this clonotype: One base away lies a much larger clone, so this may be a sequencing read error. The chain combines TRBV28 with TRBJ2-7; 7 bases line up with TRBD2. Unmatched junction bases numbered 28, after V lost 5 bases and J lost 9 bases. The CDR3 is 19 residues long. The germline gives CDR1 MDHEN, CDR2 SYDVKM. The CDR3 is CASSPSTVFFREGRNGQYF. In DNA form, the CDR3 reads TGTGCCAGCAGTCCCTCGACCGTTTTTTTTAGGGAGGGGCGGAACGGGCAGTACTTC.

The rearrangement links TRBV9 to TRBJ2-5, with 8 bases matching TRBD1. Trimming cost V 0 bases and J 5 bases; bases outside gene matches: 6. This CDR3 contains 15 residues. Germline V lookup: CDR1 SGDLS, CDR2 YYNGEE. This chain's CDR3 is CASSVEDRVGETQYF. The CDR3 nucleotides read TGTGCCAGCAGCGTAGAGGACAGGGTGGGTGAGACCCAGTACTTC.

About this clonotype: Possible read error: a much larger clone is one base away. The chain recombines TRBV9 with TRBJ2-4, with 7 bases fitting TRBD2. Judging by the DNA end, TRBJ2-5 fits better; the J call may be wrong. Germline CDR1 is SGDLS and CDR2 is YYNGEE. The CDR3 covers 13 residues. The chain's CDR3 is CASNVTSRETQYF. The CDR3 nucleotides are TGTGCCAGCAACGTGACTAGCAGGGAGACCCAGTACTTC.

At least ten counts were recorded for this clonotype. This sequence joins TRBV5-1 and TRBJ2-7; TRBD2 is a possible D gene (6 bases). The germline V gene encodes CDR1 SGHRS and CDR2 YFSETQ. Trimming removed 0 bases at V and 3 bases at J, with 10 bases between. The CDR3 runs to 14 residues. The DNA for the CDR3 is TGCGCCAGCAGCTTGGGGGGGGTTCTCTACGAGCAGTACTTC. Translating it yields CASSLGGVLYEQYF. The full variable domain, its missing parts supplied by reference TRBV5-1 and TRBJ2-7, is KAGVTQTPRYLIKTRGQQVTLSCSPISGHRSVSWYQQTPGQGLQFLFEYFSETQRNKGNFPGRFSGRQFSNSRSEMNVSTLELGDSALYLCASSLGGVLYEQYFGPGTRLTVT.

The table lists this clonotype with many counts. The rearrangement uses TRBV4-2 and TRBJ1-2; D uncertain. Trimming removed 10 bases from V and 1 base from J, with 16 bases in between. CDR1 is LGHNA, CDR2 YNFKEQ, per germline. The CDR3 has 14 residues. The DNA for the CDR3 is TGTGCCATCTCCGCCGGGGTTTATAACTATGGCTACACCTTC. Its protein is CAISAGVYNYGYTF.